The sequence of this TCR beta chain was determined in a study of CD8+CD57+ T cells in acquired aplastic anemia. Between the trimmed V and J ends, which lost 8 bases and 7 bases, there was a span of 8 bases. CDR1 SNHLY and CDR2 FYNNEI come from the germline V gene. This CDR3 is 10 amino acids long. This clonotype was detected a few times. TCR beta VDJ and CDR3 were profiled, and genomic DNA was the template. TCRdb reanalysed the reads using MiXCR and keeps one entry per CDR3 protein. Among about 190,000 distinct CDR3 sequences listed, under 70% were seen once. The specimen sequenced was sorted CD4+, CD8+, or CD8+CD57+ T cells (not recorded which) from PBMCs. The chain combines TRBV2 with TRBJ1-1; the D is unclear. This receptor was obtained from a human donor with severe aplastic anemia or a healthy control (not recorded which). Here the CDR3 reads CASGRDEAFF. DNA for the CDR3: TGTGCCAGCGGGCGGGATGAAGCTTTCTTT.